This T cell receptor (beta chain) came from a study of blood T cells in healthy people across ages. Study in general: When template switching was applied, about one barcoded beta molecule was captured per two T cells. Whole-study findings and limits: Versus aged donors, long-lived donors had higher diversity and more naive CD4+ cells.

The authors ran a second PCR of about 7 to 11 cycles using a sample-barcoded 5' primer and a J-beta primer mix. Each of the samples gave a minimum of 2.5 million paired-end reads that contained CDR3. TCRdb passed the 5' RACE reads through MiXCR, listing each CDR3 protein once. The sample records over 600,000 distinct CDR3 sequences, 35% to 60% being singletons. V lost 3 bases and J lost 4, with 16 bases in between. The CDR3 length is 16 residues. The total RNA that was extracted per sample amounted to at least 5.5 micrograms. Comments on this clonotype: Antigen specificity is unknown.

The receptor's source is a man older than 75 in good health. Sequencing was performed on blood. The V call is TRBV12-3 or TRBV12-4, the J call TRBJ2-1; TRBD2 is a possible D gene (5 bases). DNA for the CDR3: TGTGCCAGCAGTTTCGGACCCCTAGCTGGATACAATGAGCAGTTCTTC. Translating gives CASSFGPLAGYNEQFF.